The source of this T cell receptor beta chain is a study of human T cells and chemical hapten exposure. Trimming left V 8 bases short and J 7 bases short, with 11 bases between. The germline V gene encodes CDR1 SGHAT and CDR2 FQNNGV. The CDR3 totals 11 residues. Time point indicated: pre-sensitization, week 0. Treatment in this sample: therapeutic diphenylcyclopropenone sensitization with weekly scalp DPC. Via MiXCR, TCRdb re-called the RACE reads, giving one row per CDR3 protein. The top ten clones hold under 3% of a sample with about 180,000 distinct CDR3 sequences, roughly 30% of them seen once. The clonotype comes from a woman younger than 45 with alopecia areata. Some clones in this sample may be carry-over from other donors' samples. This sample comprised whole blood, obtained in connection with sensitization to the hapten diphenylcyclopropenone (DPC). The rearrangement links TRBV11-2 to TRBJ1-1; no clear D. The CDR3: CASSLNDEAFF. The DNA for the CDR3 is TGTGCCAGCTCCCTCAATGATGAAGCTTTCTTT.